This T cell receptor beta chain was retrieved from a study of blood T cell repertoires in COVID-19. Overall study: PBMCs, B-cell-depleted T cells, or T cells provided the cDNA or gDNA that made up the material.

Study processing details: Amplification of reference gene primers provided the estimated nucleated cell counts. Repertoires were generated with immunoSEQ multiplex PCR, while TCRdb's copy carries only in-frame clones and drops some. The DNA gave D and trimming, while V, J and clone size come from that table. The sample yields 250,000 to 300,000 clones, about 89% seen once. The receptor comes from a woman aged 55-70 years with acute or convalescent COVID-19. The specimen sequenced was peripheral blood.

Here the CDR3 reads CSVVYSGNTIYF. As DNA, the CDR3 is TGCAGCGTTGTATACTCTGGAAACACCATATATTTT. The chain carries TRBV29-1 and TRBJ1-3; D gene uncertain. The CDR3 has 12 residues. Per germline, CDR1 SQVTM and CDR2 ANQGSEA. Trimming left V 4 bases short and J 0 bases short, with 4 bases between.